This TCR beta chain was identified in a study of Ad26.COV2.S vaccination and SARS-CoV-2 variants. Points from the study as a whole: Assessments of TCR breadth and depth may have underestimated the total T cell responses. People who got the vaccine or the placebo had similar non-spike TCR breadth.

This sample's treatment: roughly 19 received Ad26.COV2.S at low or high dose, single or two shots; about five received placebo; per-sample allocation not given. Sample collection was performed on day 63 after the first vaccine or placebo injection. TCRdb keeps only in-frame clones here, not all; method: immunoSEQ multiplex PCR. The sample consists of roughly 350,000 clones, about 88% of them appearing once. Remarks on this clone: As yet, its antigen is unknown.

CDR1 is SQVTM, CDR2 ANQGSEA, per germline. The CDR3 is 13 residues long. V was cut by 7 bases and J by 5 bases, with 17 bases left in between. The gene calls are TRBV29-1 and TRBJ2-5, with D perhaps being TRBD1 or TRBD2 (5 bases each). The receptor comes from a person between 18 and 59 years old who received the Ad26.COV2.S COVID-19 vaccine or a placebo. The sample consisted of peripheral blood, taken in a trial of Ad26.COV2.S vaccine versus placebo. The CDR3 region has the DNA TGCAGCGCCGGGGCAGGGAGTGCGGAGACCCAGTACTTC. Its translation is CSAGAGSAETQYF.